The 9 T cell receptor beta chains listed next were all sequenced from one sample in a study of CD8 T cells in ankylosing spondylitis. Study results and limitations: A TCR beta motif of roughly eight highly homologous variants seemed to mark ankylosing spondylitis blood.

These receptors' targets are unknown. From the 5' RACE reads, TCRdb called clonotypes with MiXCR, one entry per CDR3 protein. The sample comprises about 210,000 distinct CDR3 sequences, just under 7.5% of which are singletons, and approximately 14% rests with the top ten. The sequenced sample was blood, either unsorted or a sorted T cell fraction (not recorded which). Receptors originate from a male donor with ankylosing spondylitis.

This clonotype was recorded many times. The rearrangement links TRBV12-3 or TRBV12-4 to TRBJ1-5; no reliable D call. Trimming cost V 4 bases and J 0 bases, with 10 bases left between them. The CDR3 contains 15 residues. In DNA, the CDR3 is TGTGCCAGCAGTTCCTCACACCATAGCAATCAGCCCCAGCATTTT. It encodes CASSSSHHSNQPQHF.

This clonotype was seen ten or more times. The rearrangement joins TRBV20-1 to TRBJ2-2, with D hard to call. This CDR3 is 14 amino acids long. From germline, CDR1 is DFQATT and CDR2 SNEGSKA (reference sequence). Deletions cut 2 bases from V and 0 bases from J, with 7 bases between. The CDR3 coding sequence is TGCAGTGCTAGACTAGTATCGAACACCGGGGAGCTGTTTTTT. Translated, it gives CSARLVSNTGELFF.

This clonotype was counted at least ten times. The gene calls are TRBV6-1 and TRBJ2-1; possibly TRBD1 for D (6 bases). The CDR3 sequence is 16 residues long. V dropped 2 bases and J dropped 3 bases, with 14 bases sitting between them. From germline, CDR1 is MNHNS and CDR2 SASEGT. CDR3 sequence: CASSEIPTGIYNEQFF. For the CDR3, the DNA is TGTGCCAGCAGTGAAATCCCAACAGGGATCTACAATGAGCAGTTCTTC.

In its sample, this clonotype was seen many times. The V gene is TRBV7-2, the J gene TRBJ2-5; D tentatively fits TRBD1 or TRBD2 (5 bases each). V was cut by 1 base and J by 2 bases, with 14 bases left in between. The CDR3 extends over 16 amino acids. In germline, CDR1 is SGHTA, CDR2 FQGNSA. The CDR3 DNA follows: TGTGCCAGCAGCTTAGTGGGGGATAGCAGACAAGAGACCCAGTACTTC. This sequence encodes CASSLVGDSRQETQYF.

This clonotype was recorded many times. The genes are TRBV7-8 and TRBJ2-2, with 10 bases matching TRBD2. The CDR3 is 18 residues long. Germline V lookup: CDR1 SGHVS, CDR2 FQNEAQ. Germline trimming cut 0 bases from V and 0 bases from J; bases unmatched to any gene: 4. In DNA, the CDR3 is TGTGCCAGCAGCTTAGCCCCTAGCGGGGGACCGAACACCGGGGAGCTGTTTTTT. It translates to CASSLAPSGGPNTGELFF.

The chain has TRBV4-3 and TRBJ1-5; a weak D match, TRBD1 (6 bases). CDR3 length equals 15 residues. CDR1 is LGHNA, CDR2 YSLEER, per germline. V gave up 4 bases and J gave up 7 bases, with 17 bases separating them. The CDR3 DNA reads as TGCGCCAGCAGCCCCTTTCACAGGGAAGACCAGCCCCAGCATTTT. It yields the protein CASSPFHREDQPQHF.

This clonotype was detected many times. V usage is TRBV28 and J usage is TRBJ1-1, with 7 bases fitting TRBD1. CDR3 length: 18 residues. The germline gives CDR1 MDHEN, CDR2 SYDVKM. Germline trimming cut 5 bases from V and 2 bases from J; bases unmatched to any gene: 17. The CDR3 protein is CASSTYLINRDRNTEAFF. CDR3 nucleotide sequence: TGTGCCAGCAGTACTTATTTGATTAACCGGGACAGAAACACTGAAGCTTTCTTT.

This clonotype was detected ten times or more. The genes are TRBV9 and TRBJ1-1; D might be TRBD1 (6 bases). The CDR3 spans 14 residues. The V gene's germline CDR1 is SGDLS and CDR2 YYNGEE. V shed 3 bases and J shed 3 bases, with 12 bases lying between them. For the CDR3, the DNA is TGTGCCAGCAGCGAGGGGGGACAATACACTGAAGCTTTCTTT. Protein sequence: CASSEGGQYTEAFF. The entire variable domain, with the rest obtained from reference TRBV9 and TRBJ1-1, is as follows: DSGVTQTPKHLITATGQRVTLRCSPRSGDLSVYWYQQSLDQGLQFLIQYYNGEERAKGNILERFSAQQFPDLHSELNLSSLELGDSALYFCASSEGGQYTEAFFGQGTRLTVV.

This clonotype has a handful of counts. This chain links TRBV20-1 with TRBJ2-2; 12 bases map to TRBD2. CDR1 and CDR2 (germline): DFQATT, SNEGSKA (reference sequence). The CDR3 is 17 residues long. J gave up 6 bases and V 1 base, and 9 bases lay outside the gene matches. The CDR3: CSARAIGLAGMAGELFF. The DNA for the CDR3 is TGCAGTGCTAGAGCTATCGGACTAGCGGGAATGGCCGGGGAGCTGTTTTTT.